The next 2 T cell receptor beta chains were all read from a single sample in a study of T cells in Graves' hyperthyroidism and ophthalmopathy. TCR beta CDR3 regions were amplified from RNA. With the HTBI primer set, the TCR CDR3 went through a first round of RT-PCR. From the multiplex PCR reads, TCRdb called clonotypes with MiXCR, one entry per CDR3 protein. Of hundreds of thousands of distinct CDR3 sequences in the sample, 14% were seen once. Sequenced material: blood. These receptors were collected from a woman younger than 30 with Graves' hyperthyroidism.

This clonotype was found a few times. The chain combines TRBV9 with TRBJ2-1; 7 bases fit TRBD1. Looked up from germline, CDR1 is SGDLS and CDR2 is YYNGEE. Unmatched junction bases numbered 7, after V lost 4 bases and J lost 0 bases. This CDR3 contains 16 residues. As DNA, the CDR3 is TGTGCCAGCAGCCCCGAAGGGGGCAGCTCCTACAATGAGCAGTTCTTC. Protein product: CASSPEGGSSYNEQFF. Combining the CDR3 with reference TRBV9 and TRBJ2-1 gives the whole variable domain DSGVTQTPKHLITATGQRVTLRCSPRSGDLSVYWYQQSLDQGLQFLIQYYNGEERAKGNILERFSAQQFPDLHSELNLSSLELGDSALYFCASSPEGGSSYNEQFFGPGTRLTVL.

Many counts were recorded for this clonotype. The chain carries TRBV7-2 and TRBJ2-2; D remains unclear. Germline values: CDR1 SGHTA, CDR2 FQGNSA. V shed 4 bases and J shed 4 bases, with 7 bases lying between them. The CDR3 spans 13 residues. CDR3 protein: CASSSQITGELFF. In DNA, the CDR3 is TGTGCCAGCAGCTCCCAGATCACCGGGGAGCTGTTTTTT.